The 31 T cell receptor beta chains in this list originate from one sample, sequenced in a study of spatial heterogeneity in lung cancer. The sample's time point: sample taken at primary tumor resection. Each CDR3 protein is one row after TCRdb ran MiXCR on the 5' RACE reads. The top ten clones hold roughly 15% of a sample with tens of thousands of distinct CDR3 sequences, nearly 6.5% of them seen once. The starting material was PBMCs, obtained at surgery. These TCRs come from a female donor with early-stage non-small cell lung cancer.

This clonotype was observed many times. The J gene is TRBJ2-1, the V gene TRBV11-2; 7 bases fit TRBD2. The length of the CDR3 is 14 residues. V lost 2 bases to trimming and J lost 8 bases; unmatched junction nucleotides: 6. In germline, CDR1 is SGHAT, CDR2 FQNNGV. The CDR3 nucleotides are TGTGCCAGCAGCTTACAGACTAGCAGCTATGAGCAGTTCTTC. Translated, it gives CASSLQTSSYEQFF.

This clonotype was detected ten times or more. This chain links TRBV11-2 with TRBJ2-2; D possibly corresponds to TRBD1 (5 bases). The CDR3 consists of 13 residues. V gave up 5 bases and J gave up 4 bases, with 8 bases separating them. In germline, CDR1 is SGHAT, CDR2 FQNNGV. CDR3 loop: CASSPGSTGELFF. The CDR3 DNA is TGTGCCAGCAGCCCAGGGTCCACCGGGGAGCTGTTTTTT.

Only a few counts were recorded for this clonotype. The chain combines TRBV28 with TRBJ2-5; D ambiguous. There are 13 residues in the CDR3. Trimming took off 5 bases at V and 7 bases at J, with 14 bases between the two ends. Looked up from germline, CDR1 is MDHEN and CDR2 is SYDVKM. As DNA, the CDR3 is TGTGCCAGCAGTAGAGCTCTGACGAGGACCCAGTACTTC. Translation: CASSRALTRTQYF.

The sample holds many counts of this clonotype. The chain joins TRBV6-5 to TRBJ2-5; a weak D match, TRBD1 (6 bases). CDR1 and CDR2 (germline): MNHEY, SVGAGI. This CDR3 comprises 14 residues. Trimming cost V 5 bases and J 7 bases, with 17 bases left between them. CDR3 nucleotides: TGTGCCAGCAGTCGCCCTGGGACATTCGGGACCCAGTACTTC. This encodes CASSRPGTFGTQYF.

The chain carries TRBV11-2 and TRBJ2-3, with D unclear. The germline gives CDR1 SGHAT, CDR2 FQNNGV. The V end was cut by 1 base, the J end by 6 bases, with 17 bases between. The CDR3 totals 16 residues. CDR3 sequence (DNA): TGTGCCAGCAGCTTAGCGGTGGCAGGCATCGCGGATACGCAGTATTTT. Amino acid sequence: CASSLAVAGIADTQYF.

The CDR3 DNA follows: TGCAGTGCTAGAGATCAGGTGACCTATGGCTACACCTTC. Translating it yields CSARDQVTYGYTF. The V and J genes are TRBV20-1 and TRBJ1-2, with D hard to call. Germline V gene sequence: CDR1 DFQATT, CDR2 SNEGSKA (reference sequence). V shed 0 bases and J shed 4 bases, with 9 bases lying between them. This CDR3 contains 13 residues.

This clonotype was observed a few times. This sequence joins TRBV28 and TRBJ1-5; possibly TRBD1 for D (5 bases). CDR1 is MDHEN and CDR2 is SYDVKM in the germline V gene. Trimming shortened V by 1 base and J by 0 bases, and 10 bases separated the two germline ends. This CDR3 is built from 16 residues. The CDR3 is CASSLFGTNSNQPQHF. The CDR3 nucleotides read TGTGCCAGCAGTTTATTTGGGACGAATAGCAATCAGCCCCAGCATTTT.

A few counts support this clonotype. The chain joins TRBV2 to TRBJ2-7; unclear D gene. Trimming stripped 3 bases from V and 0 bases from J, with 9 bases between. The CDR3 spans 14 residues. The V gene's germline CDR1 is SNHLY and CDR2 FYNNEI. CDR3 bases: TGTGCCAGCAGTGAGTCGGCAGTCTCCTACGAGCAGTACTTC. Protein product: CASSESAVSYEQYF.

This clonotype was seen a few times. This chain uses TRBV19 with TRBJ2-2; maybe TRBD2 (6 bases). Germline CDR1 reads LNHDA; CDR2 reads SQIVND (reference sequence). This CDR3 is 16 amino acids long. V lost 5 bases, J lost 0 bases, and 13 bases lay in between. CDR3 amino acids: CASSWVAVPNTGELFF. The DNA of the CDR3 is TGTGCCAGTAGTTGGGTAGCGGTCCCGAACACCGGGGAGCTGTTTTTT.

This clonotype came up many times. The CDR3 reads CAISEVGRYGYTF. Written as DNA, the CDR3 is TGTGCCATCAGTGAGGTCGGCCGCTATGGCTACACCTTC. V and J are TRBV10-3 and TRBJ1-2; no reliable D call. CDR3 length equals 13 residues. The germline V gene has CDR1 ENHRY and CDR2 SYGVKD. V lost 2 bases and J lost 4, with 8 bases in between.

In its sample, this clonotype was seen a few times. In nucleotides, the CDR3 is TGTGCCAGCAGTCCCCGTCCCGGGACAGGGTCTGAAGCTTTCTTT. Residues: CASSPRPGTGSEAFF. The V gene is TRBV6-5, the J gene TRBJ1-1, with TRBD1 matching 9 bases. With 5 bases clipped from V and 6 bases from J, the junction kept 10 bases outside the gene matches. CDR3 length: 15 amino acids. In germline, CDR1 is MNHEY, CDR2 SVGAGI.

This clonotype was seen a handful of times. V usage is TRBV9 and J usage is TRBJ2-1; no reliable D call. Looked up from germline, CDR1 is SGDLS and CDR2 is YYNGEE. Trimming cost V 4 bases and J 0 bases, with 11 bases left between them. CDR3 length: 15 amino acids. The CDR3 region is CASSPSEDSYNEQFF. The CDR3 DNA sequence: TGTGCCAGCAGCCCCTCGGAAGACTCCTACAATGAGCAGTTCTTC.

The chain joins TRBV20-1 to TRBJ2-7; 9 nucleotides line up with TRBD1. Germline values: CDR1 DFQATT, CDR2 SNEGSKA (reference sequence). This CDR3 comprises 14 residues. Germline trimming cut 3 bases from V and 5 bases from J; bases unmatched to any gene: 8. CDR3 sequence: CSASPPGTGNEQYF. The CDR3 region has the DNA TGCAGTGCTAGCCCCCCCGGGACAGGGAACGAGCAGTACTTC.

There are a few counts of this clonotype. The genes are TRBV25-1 and TRBJ1-6; D might be TRBD1 (6 bases). CDR1 is MGHDK, CDR2 SYGVNS, per germline. The CDR3 is made up of 13 amino acids. Trimming took 8 bases from V and 7 from J, leaving 12 bases between them. CDR3 sequence reads: CASSQGWNSPLHF. The CDR3 bases are TGTGCCAGCTCACAGGGTTGGAATTCACCCCTCCACTTT.

This clonotype was seen at least ten times. The J gene is TRBJ1-5, the V gene TRBV4-2; TRBD1 matches 7 bases. Trimming cost V 0 bases and J 3 bases; bases outside gene matches: 2. Germline values: CDR1 LGHNA, CDR2 YNFKEQ. This CDR3 region has 15 residues. CDR3 nucleotides: TGTGCCAGCAGCCAAGAAGGACAGGCCAATCAGCCCCAGCATTTT. It codes for CASSQEGQANQPQHF.

This clonotype was seen ten or more times. The gene calls are TRBV2 and TRBJ2-1; 10 positions match TRBD2. V was clipped by 3 bases and J by 9 bases; unmatched bases: 8. This CDR3 is 15 amino acids long. CDR1 is SNHLY, CDR2 FYNNEI, per germline. The CDR3 region is CASSDRLAGVAEQFF. Here the CDR3 DNA reads TGTGCCAGCAGTGATAGGCTAGCGGGAGTCGCTGAGCAGTTCTTC.

The table lists this clonotype with many counts. V gene TRBV28 combines with J gene TRBJ2-4; possible D gene TRBD1, 6 bases. CDR1 is MDHEN and CDR2 is SYDVKM in the germline V gene. With 6 bases removed from V and 6 bases from J, the gap between germline ends came to 12 bases. The CDR3 consists of 13 residues. Here the CDR3 reads CASSPDSRNIQYF. Written as DNA, the CDR3 is TGTGCCAGCAGCCCGGACAGCCGAAACATTCAGTACTTC.

This clonotype was recorded at least ten times. The V gene is TRBV20-1, the J gene TRBJ2-5; the D gene is possibly TRBD1 (6 bases). The CDR3 runs 15 residues. The germline gives CDR1 DFQATT, CDR2 SNEGSKA (reference sequence). The V end was cut by 1 base, the J end by 5 bases, with 17 bases between. The CDR3: CSARVGTSQGETQYF. The CDR3 nucleotides are TGCAGTGCTAGAGTGGGGACGTCCCAGGGGGAGACCCAGTACTTC.

This clonotype was detected only a few times. V gene TRBV21-1 combines with J gene TRBJ1-1; the table assigns TRBD1, which was not confirmed against the DNA. TRBV21-1 is noted as a pseudogene. There are 14 residues in the CDR3. The CDR3 DNA reads as TGTGCCAGCACCCCGACAGGGCGGAACACTGAAGCTTTCTTT. This gives the protein CASTPTGRNTEAFF.

This clonotype was seen only a few times. The CDR3 here is CASSLFRGITTNEKLFF. Here the CDR3 DNA reads TGTGCCAGCAGCCTTTTCAGAGGGATTACAACTAATGAAAAACTGTTTTTT. The J gene is TRBJ1-4, the V gene TRBV3-1; no firm D call. This CDR3 comprises 17 residues. The germline V and J ends were trimmed by 4 bases and 0 bases, with 15 bases remaining between them. Germline CDR1 is LGHDT and CDR2 is YNNKEL (reference sequence).

This clonotype was detected ten times or more. The chain is built from TRBV4-1 and TRBJ2-7; 8 positions match TRBD2. This CDR3 region has 15 residues. V gave up 0 bases and J gave up 3 bases; unmatched junction bases: 4. CDR1 is MGHRA, CDR2 YSYEKL, per germline. The CDR3 bases are TGCGCCAGCAGCCAAGAGGGGACTAGGGACTACGAGCAGTACTTC. Translated: CASSQEGTRDYEQYF.

This clonotype came up many times. The rearrangement links TRBV5-1 to TRBJ2-5, with TRBD2 identical over 7 bases. The CDR3 loop spans 15 amino acids. V was pared by 4 bases and J by 5 bases, with 11 bases of the junction left unmatched. Germline assignment: CDR1 SGHRS and CDR2 YFSETQ. CDR3 bases: TGCGCCAGCAGCCCCTCCGGGAGGAGGGACGAGACCCAGTACTTC. As protein: CASSPSGRRDETQYF.

This clonotype has a handful of counts. The rearrangement uses TRBV2 and TRBJ2-1; TRBD2 matches at 13 bases. The length of the CDR3 is 19 residues. CDR1 is SNHLY, CDR2 FYNNEI, per germline. V shed 4 bases, J shed 0 bases, and the junction held 9 bases outside the gene matches. CDR3 protein: CASSGEGLAGSSSYNEQFF. CDR3 DNA sequence: TGTGCCAGCAGTGGGGAGGGACTAGCGGGGTCGAGCTCCTACAATGAGCAGTTCTTC.

Many counts were recorded for this clonotype. The gene calls are TRBV12-3 or TRBV12-4 and TRBJ2-4; D might be TRBD2 (7 bases). The CDR3 covers 14 residues. Deletions cut 7 bases from V and 2 bases from J, with 12 bases between. CDR3 sequence: CASNEGGTKNIQYF. DNA of the CDR3: TGTGCCAGCAACGAGGGGGGGACCAAAAACATTCAGTACTTC.

The chain uses TRBV4-1 and TRBJ2-1; TRBD1 aligns across 9 bases. Germline CDR1 MGHRA, CDR2 YSYEKL. The V segment lost 4 bases and the J segment 7 bases; nucleotides outside the gene matches: 5. CDR3 length: 14 amino acids. This CDR3 reads CASSPTGGRNEQFF. CDR3 coding DNA: TGCGCCAGCAGCCCGACAGGGGGGAGGAATGAGCAGTTCTTC.

This clonotype occurred many times. Its ends do not fully match the called genes, so a read error is possible. The chain carries TRBV29-1 and TRBJ2-3; D not resolved. The CDR3 is 12 amino acids. The germline gives CDR1 SQVTM, CDR2 ANQGSEA. CDR3 DNA: TGCAGCCTTGAGACTGGCACAGATACGCAGTATTTT. It specifies CSLETGTDTQYF.

This clonotype has at least ten counts. The gene calls are TRBV20-1 and TRBJ1-5; TRBD1 matches 11 bases. V lost 6 bases and J lost 0; bases outside the gene matches: 13. Looked up from germline, CDR1 is DFQATT and CDR2 is SNEGSKA (reference sequence). The CDR3 is 18 amino acids. The CDR3 DNA follows: TGCAGTGCCGCCAACTACGGGACAGGGGGAGCTAGCAATCAGCCCCAGCATTTT. Translation: CSAANYGTGGASNQPQHF.

This clonotype was recorded at least ten times. The CDR3 loop is CASSLDQLGTEAFF. The CDR3 DNA reads as TGTGCCAGCAGCTTAGATCAACTGGGCACTGAAGCTTTCTTT. The chain uses TRBV11-2 and TRBJ1-1; D remains ambiguous. The CDR3 has 14 residues. From germline, CDR1 is SGHAT and CDR2 FQNNGV. Trimming removed 0 bases from V and 4 bases from J, with 9 bases in between.

In its sample, this clonotype was seen many times. J is TRBJ1-3 and V is TRBV11-2; D remains unclear. Germline V lookup: CDR1 SGHAT, CDR2 FQNNGV. CDR3 length: 15 amino acids. V shed 3 bases and J shed 3 bases, with 12 bases lying between them. The chain's CDR3 is CASSFSREIGNTIYF. The CDR3 DNA is TGTGCCAGCAGCTTTTCCCGAGAGATTGGAAACACCATATATTTT.

This clonotype was found a few times. The chain joins TRBV3-1 to TRBJ1-6; D remains ambiguous. The germline gives CDR1 LGHDT, CDR2 YNNKEL (reference sequence). With 8 bases removed from V and 7 bases from J, the gap between germline ends came to 15 bases. The CDR3 has 14 residues. CDR3: CASAQGRSNSPLHF. CDR3 nucleotides: TGTGCCAGCGCTCAAGGACGGAGCAATTCACCCCTCCACTTT.

This clonotype has a count of ten or more. The V gene is TRBV7-2, the J gene TRBJ2-1; D is possibly TRBD2 (7 bases). The CDR3 is 15 amino acids. Germline CDR1 reads SGHTA; CDR2 reads FQGNSA. V dropped 5 bases and J dropped 4 bases, with 15 bases sitting between them. For the CDR3, the DNA is TGTGCCAGCAGCCTTTCGGGGGGCCGGTACAATGAGCAGTTCTTC. Translation: CASSLSGGRYNEQFF.